The T cell receptor beta chain described here comes from a study of Ad26.COV2.S vaccination and SARS-CoV-2 variants (dated by TCRdb to about 2021). Looking at the study overall: Vaccine-arm donors came from COV1001, a multicentre, randomized, double-blind, placebo-controlled phase I-IIa trial of Ad26.COV2.S in healthy adults. Dosing of Ad26.COV2.S was intramuscular, at either 5x10^10 or 1x10^11 viral particles, delivered as one shot or as two shots spaced 56 days apart. Investigators did not know the trial group allocation while performing experiments and assessing outcomes. TCRbeta repertoire sequencing served as the tool for gauging how specific and how broad the SARS-CoV-2-reactive T cell receptors were following Ad26.COV2.S vaccination. The TCR-sequenced set comprised about 30 samples: some 20 Ad26.COV2.S vaccine recipients, 5 placebo recipients and 8 SARS-CoV-2 convalescent individuals. Trial participants were randomized into five groups of five: low-dose or high-dose Ad26.COV2.S given once or twice, or placebo on both occasions.

TCRbeta CDR3 regions were sequenced with the immunoSEQ Assay. After extraction, genomic DNA underwent amplification by bias-controlled multiplex PCR, followed by high-throughput sequencing. In the paper's pipeline: To quantify the absolute abundance of every unique TCRbeta CDR3 region, sequences were collapsed and filtered. T cell fraction was estimated by normalizing TCRbeta template counts to usable DNA, which was measured by amplifying reference genes present in all nucleated cells. Repertoire TCRs were annotated as SARS-CoV-2-specific by exact matching of V gene, CDR3 amino acid sequence and J gene to a known reactive TCR set. The reference SARS-CoV-2 TCR set was derived from MIRA and filtered for enrichment in COVID-19-positive ImmuneCODE repertoires, a step that removed public or cross-reactive TCRs. Using the MIRA antigens, annotated TCRs were further analysed by specific ORF or by position within an ORF. Depth was the summed frequency of annotated unique rearrangements, while breadth was defined as annotated unique rearrangements over total unique productive rearrangements. Two-sided Wilcoxon rank-sum tests were applied when comparing TCR breadth between groups. The source is immuneACCESS, and TCRdb retained only in-frame sequences with V and J called. Part of the clones is not carried over; for the studies checked, unresolved V genes explain less than half of this, and the remainder is unexplained. V and J calls and clone size come straight from that table; D and trimming were deduced from the DNA. Within this sample are 350,000 to 500,000 clones, with about nine tenths of them counted one time only. Less than 5.5% of the sample is taken by the ten largest.

Comment on this clone: The target of this receptor is not known. There are no base qualities to consult, and no much larger clone falls within one base.

The sample's treatment or condition label is to be understood as: around 19 received Ad26.COV2.S at low or high dose, single or two shots; 5 received placebo; per-sample allocation not given. Repertoires of vaccine and placebo recipients were sequenced from samples taken on day 63 after the first injection. Between 29 July and 7 August 2020, Cohort 1b enrolled 25 adults aged 18-55 years at one site in Boston, USA. Ad26.COV2.S consisted of a replication-incompetent adenovirus type 26 vector by which a prefusion-stabilized SARS-CoV-2 spike protein from the original Wuhan strain was expressed. The germline V gene (reference sequence) yields MNHEY for CDR1 and SMNVEV for CDR2. V is reduced by 2 bases and J by 0 bases, leaving a spacing of 11 bases between them. From the cysteine through the phenylalanine, the CDR3 covers 15 amino acids. Only CDR3 DNA remains: 45 bases, in frame from the first base. Summary of the overall study and its limitations: After vaccination, spike-specific CD8+ and CD4+ T cell responses were reported to show substantial breadth. The study was not powered for comparison of responses between vaccine doses or regimens. Spike-specific TCR breadth was higher in Ad26.COV2.S recipients than in placebo recipients (P = 0.0014). Comparable non-spike TCR breadth was observed between vaccine and placebo recipients, consistent with only spike being contained in the vaccine. It was noted by the authors that total T cell responses may have been underestimated by the TCR breadth and depth analyses.

This receptor was taken from a person between 18 and 60 years old who received the Ad26.COV2.S COVID-19 vaccine or a placebo. The sample was peripheral blood, taken in a trial of Ad26.COV2.S vaccine versus placebo. The rearranged chain carries TRBV27 and TRBJ2-7; the D match is possibly TRBD1 or TRBD2, with 5 bases aligned in each. For the CDR3, the sequence is CASSLGRDPSYEQYF. The sequence in DNA is TGTGCCAGCAGTTTAGGCCGGGACCCCTCCTACGAGCAGTACTTC.